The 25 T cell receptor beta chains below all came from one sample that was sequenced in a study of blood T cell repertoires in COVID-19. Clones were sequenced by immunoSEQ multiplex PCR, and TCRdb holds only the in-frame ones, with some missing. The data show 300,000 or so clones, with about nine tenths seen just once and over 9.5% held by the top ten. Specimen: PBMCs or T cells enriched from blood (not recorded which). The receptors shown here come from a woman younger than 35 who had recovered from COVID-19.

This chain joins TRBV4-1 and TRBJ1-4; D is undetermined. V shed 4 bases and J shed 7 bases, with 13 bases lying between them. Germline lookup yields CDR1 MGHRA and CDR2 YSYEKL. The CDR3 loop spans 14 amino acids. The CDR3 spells CASSLGFSGEKLFF. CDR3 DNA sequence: TGCGCCAGCAGCCTGGGGTTTAGCGGTGAAAAACTGTTTTTT.

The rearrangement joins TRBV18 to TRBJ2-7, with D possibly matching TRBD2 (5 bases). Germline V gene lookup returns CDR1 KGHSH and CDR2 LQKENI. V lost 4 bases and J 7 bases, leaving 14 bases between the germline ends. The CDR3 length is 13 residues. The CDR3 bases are TGTGCCAGCTCACTGGACTTTCGCCGGGAGCAGTACTTC. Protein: CASSLDFRREQYF.

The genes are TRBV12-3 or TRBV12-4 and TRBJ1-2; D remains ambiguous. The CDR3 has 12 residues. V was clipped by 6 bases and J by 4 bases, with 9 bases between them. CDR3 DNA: TGTGCCAGCAGCATAACCGGCTATGGCTACACCTTC. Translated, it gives CASSITGYGYTF.

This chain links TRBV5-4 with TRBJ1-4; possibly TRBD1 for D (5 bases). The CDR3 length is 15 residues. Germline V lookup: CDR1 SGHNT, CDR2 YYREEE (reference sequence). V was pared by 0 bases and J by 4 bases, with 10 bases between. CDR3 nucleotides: TGTGCCAGCAGCTTGGCTGGGGGGTTTAATGAAAAACTGTTTTTT. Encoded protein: CASSLAGGFNEKLFF.

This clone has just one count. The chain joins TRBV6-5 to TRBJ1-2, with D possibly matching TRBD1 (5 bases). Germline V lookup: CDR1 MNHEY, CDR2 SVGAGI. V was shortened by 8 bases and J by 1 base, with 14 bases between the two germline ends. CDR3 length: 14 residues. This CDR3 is CASRRTGGNYGYTF. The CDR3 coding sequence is TGTGCCAGCCGAAGAACGGGGGGTAACTATGGCTACACCTTC.

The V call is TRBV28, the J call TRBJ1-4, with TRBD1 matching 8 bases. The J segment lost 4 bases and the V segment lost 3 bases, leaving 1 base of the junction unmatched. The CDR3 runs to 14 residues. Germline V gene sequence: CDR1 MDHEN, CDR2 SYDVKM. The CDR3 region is CASSFRGRNEKLFF. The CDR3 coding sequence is TGTGCCAGCAGTTTCAGGGGGCGTAATGAAAAACTGTTTTTT.

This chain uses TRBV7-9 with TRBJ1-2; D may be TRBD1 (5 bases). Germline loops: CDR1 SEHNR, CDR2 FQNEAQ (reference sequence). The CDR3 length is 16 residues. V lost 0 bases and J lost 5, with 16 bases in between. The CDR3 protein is CASSLAEKGRGYGYTF. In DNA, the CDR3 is TGTGCCAGCAGCTTAGCGGAAAAGGGGCGGGGGTATGGCTACACCTTC.

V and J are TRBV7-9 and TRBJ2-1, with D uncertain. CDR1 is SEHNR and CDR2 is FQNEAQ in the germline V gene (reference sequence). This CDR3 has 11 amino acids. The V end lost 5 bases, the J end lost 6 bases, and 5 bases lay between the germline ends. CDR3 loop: CASSPGNEQFF. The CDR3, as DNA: TGTGCCAGCAGCCCAGGCAATGAGCAGTTCTTC.

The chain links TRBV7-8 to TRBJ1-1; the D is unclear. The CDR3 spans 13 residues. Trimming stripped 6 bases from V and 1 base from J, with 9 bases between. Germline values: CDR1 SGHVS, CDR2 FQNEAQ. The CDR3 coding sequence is TGTGCCAGCAGGCTGGCGGGGAACACTGAAGCTTTCTTT. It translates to CASRLAGNTEAFF.

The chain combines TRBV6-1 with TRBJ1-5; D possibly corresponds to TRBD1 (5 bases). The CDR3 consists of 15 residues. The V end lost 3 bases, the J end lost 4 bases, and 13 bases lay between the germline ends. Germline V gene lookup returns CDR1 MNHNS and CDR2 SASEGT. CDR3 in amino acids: CASSELQDINQPQHF. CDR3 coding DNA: TGTGCCAGCAGTGAGCTACAGGACATTAATCAGCCCCAGCATTTT.

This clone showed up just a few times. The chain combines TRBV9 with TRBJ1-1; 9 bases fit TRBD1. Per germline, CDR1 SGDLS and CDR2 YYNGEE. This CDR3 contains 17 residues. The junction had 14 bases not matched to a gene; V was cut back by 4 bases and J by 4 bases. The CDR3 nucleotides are TGTGCCAGCAGCACCCACTCAACAGGACAGGGGCCCACTGAAGCTTTCTTT. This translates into CASSTHSTGQGPTEAFF.

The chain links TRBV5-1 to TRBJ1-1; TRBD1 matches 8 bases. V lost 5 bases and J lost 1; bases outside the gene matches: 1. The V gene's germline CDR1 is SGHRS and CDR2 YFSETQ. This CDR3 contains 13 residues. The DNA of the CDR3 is TGCGCCAGCAGGGGACAGGAGAACACTGAAGCTTTCTTT. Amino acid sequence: CASRGQENTEAFF.

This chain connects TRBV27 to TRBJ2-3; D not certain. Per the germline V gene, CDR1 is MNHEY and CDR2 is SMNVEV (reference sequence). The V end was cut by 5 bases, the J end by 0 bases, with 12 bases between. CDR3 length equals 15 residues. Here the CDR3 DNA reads TGTGCCAGCAGTCGTTTTGTCTCTAGCACAGATACGCAGTATTTT. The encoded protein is CASSRFVSSTDTQYF.

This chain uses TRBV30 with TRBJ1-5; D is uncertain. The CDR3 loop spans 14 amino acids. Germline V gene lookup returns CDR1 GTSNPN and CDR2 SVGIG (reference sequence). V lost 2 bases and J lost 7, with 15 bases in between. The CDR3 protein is CAWSMIQENQPQHF. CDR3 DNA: TGTGCCTGGAGTATGATCCAGGAAAACCAGCCCCAGCATTTT.

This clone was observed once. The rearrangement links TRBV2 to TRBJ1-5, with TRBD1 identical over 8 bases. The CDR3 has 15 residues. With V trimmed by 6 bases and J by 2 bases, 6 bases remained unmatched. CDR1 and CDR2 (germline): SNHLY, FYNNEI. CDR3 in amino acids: CASSLQGGGNQPQHF. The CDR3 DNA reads TGTGCCAGCAGCTTACAGGGGGGAGGCAATCAGCCCCAGCATTTT.

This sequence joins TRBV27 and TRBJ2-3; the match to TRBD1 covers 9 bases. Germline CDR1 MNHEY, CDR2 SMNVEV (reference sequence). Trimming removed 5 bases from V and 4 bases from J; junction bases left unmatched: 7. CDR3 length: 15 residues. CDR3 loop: CASSNRDRAADTQYF. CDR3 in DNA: TGTGCCAGCAGTAACCGGGACAGGGCTGCAGATACGCAGTATTTT.

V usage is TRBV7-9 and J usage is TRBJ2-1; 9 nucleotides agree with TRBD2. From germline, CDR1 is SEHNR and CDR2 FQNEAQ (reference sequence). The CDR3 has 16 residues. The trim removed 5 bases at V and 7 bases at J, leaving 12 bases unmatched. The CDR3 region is CASSPFGSGSGNEQFF. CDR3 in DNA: TGTGCCAGCAGCCCCTTCGGTAGCGGGAGCGGGAATGAGCAGTTCTTC.

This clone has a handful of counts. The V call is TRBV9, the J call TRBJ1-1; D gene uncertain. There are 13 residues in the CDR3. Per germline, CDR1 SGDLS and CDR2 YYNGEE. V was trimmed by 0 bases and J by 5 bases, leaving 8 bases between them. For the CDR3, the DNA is TGTGCCAGCAGCGTAGGCAGTCAAACTGAAGCTTTCTTT. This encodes CASSVGSQTEAFF.

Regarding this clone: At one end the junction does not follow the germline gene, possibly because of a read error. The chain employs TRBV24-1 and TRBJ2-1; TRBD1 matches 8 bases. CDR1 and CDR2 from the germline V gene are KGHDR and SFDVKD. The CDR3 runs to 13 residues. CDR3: CATSDRQGQTPVF. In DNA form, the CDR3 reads TGTGCCACCAGTGATCGACAGGGGCAAACCCCCGTCTTC.

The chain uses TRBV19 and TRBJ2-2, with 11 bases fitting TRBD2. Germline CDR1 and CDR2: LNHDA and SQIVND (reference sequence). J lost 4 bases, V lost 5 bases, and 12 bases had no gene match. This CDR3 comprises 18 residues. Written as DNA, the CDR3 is TGTGCCAGTAGTGCTCAGATGGCTAGCGGGAGGTTCACCGGGGAGCTGTTTTTT. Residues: CASSAQMASGRFTGELFF.

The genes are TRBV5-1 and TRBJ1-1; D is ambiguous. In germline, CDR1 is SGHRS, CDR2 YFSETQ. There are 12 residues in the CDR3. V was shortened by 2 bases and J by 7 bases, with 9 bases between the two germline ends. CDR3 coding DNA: TGCGCCAGCAGCTTTTCGGGGTTTGAAGCTTTCTTT. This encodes CASSFSGFEAFF.

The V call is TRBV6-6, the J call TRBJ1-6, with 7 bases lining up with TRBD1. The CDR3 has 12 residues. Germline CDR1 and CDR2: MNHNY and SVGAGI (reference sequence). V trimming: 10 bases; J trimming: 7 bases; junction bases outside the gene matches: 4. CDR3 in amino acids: CATRDRNSPLHF. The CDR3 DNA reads TGTGCCACACGGGACAGAAATTCACCCCTCCACTTT.

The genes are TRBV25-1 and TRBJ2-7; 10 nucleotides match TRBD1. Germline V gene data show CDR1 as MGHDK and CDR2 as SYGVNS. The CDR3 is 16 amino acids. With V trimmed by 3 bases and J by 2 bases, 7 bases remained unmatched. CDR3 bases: TGTGCCAGCAGTGAGGGGACCGGGACAGGGGCCTACGAGCAGTACTTC. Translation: CASSEGTGTGAYEQYF.

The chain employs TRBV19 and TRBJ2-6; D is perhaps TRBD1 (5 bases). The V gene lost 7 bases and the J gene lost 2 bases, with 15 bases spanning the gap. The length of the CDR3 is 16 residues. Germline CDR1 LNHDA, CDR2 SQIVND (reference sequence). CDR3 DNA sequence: TGTGCCAGTACCCCACGGGCCAGGGCTGGGGCCAACGTCCTGACTTTC. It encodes CASTPRARAGANVLTF. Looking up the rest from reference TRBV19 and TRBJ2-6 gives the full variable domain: DGGITQSPKYLFRKEGQNVTLSCEQNLNHDAMYWYRQDPGQGLRLIYYSQIVNDFQKGDIAEGYSVSREKKESFPLTVTSAQKNPTAFYLCASTPRARAGANVLTFGAGSRLTVL.

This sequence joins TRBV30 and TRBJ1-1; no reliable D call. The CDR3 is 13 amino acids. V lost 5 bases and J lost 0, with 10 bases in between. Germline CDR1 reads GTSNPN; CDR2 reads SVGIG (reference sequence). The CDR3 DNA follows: TGTGCCTGGGGGCGGTTTGTGAACACTGAAGCTTTCTTT. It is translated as CAWGRFVNTEAFF.